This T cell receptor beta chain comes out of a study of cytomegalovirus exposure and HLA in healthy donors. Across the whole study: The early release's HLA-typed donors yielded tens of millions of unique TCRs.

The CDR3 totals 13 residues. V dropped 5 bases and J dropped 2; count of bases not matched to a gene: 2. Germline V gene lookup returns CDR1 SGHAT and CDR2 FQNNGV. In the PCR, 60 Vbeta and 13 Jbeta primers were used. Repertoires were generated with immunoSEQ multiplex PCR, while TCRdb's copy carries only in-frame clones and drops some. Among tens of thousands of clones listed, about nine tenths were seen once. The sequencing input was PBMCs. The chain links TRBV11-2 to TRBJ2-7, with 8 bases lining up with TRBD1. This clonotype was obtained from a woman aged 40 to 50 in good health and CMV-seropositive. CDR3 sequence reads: CASSQGQAYEQYF. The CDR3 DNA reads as TGTGCCAGCAGCCAGGGACAGGCCTACGAGCAGTACTTC.